The entry below gives a single T cell receptor beta chain sequence along with its context. There are a few counts of this clonotype. Its antigen remains undetermined. No base quality information exists; no much larger clone differs at one position. TCR cDNA was synthesized by 5'RACE template switching, which introduced a universal primer site and unique molecular identifiers. cDNA synthesis was primed from both the TCR alpha and TCR beta constant segments. Two PCR steps were used to amplify libraries, with sample barcodes and sequencing adapters being added in the second step. Sequencing of the libraries was done on either Illumina HiSeq 2500 (2x100 bp) or NovaSeq (2x150 bp). As for the original processing: Reads were demultiplexed and collapsed into UMI consensus sequences with MIGEC, and V(D)J alignment was performed with MiXCR. Clonotypes responding to the vaccine were identified with edgeR on replicate PBMC samples, with the criteria of FDR below 0.01 and a log2 fold change above 5 up to day 15. Each bulk clonotype was labeled CD4 or CD8 based on which sequenced repertoire, CD4 or CD8, contained the clonotype at higher abundance. TCRdb reprocessing: public reads trimmed at Q25 with fastp, clones called with MiXCR, in-frame beta chains kept. Rows merge per CDR3 protein into single entries with the most common DNA and genes. The V and J calls and clone size come from TCRdb's table, not from the authors' own analysis. This sample lists about 260,000 distinct CDR3 sequences; 13% were detected once. Together, the top ten hold 0.45% to 0.65% of the sample.

The sample comes from a study of T cells after yellow fever vaccination (dated by TCRdb to the late 2010s). With respect to the entire study: The SMART-Seq v4 Ultra Low Input RNA kit was used to prepare libraries from fractions with low cell numbers. Two healthy male donors made up the cohort, one aged 18 to 29 years and the other aged 30 to 40 years. Blood was collected at multiple timepoints before and after primary and secondary immunization, and bulk PBMC replicates and cell subsets were isolated. Bulk TCR alpha and beta repertoires were sequenced longitudinally to track T-cell clones before and after primary and booster YFV17D yellow fever vaccination.

Broad study findings and their caveats: A small fraction of clonotypes appeared in both the CD4 and CD8 compartments, likely as a result of convergent recombination. FACS-sorted repertoires could contain abundant contaminating clonotypes from the bulk population, so computational filtering was required. The study included only two donors, which limits how far the findings can be generalized. Compared with the primary T-cell response, the secondary T-cell response was faster but weaker, reaching its peak on day 5 rather than on day 15. Most clones expanded after primary vaccination (96% of CD4 and around 89% of CD8) were re-detected after the booster, suggesting that broad memory maintenance occurred.

Including the terminal cysteine and phenylalanine, the CDR3 comprises 15 residues. CDR3 DNA is the only sequence kept; it has 45 bases, read in frame from the first base. The CDR1 and CDR2 encoded by the germline V gene are MNHNS and SASEGT. V is shortened by 10 bases, J by 2 bases, and the region joining them spans 18 bases. The treatment or condition label for this specimen denotes: live attenuated yellow fever vaccine strain. PBMCs were isolated from peripheral blood using a standard Ficoll-Paque protocol. Dynabeads CD4 and CD8 positive selection kits were used to isolate the CD4 and CD8 T-cell fractions. TriZol was used to extract RNA from bulk PBMCs, CD4 and CD8 fractions, and dextramer-positive and dextramer-negative fractions.

The starting material was CD4+ T cells sorted from PBMCs, obtained 45 days after the yellow fever booster vaccination. Recombination joined TRBV6-1 with TRBJ2-1, with no D gene named confidently. The source of this sequence is a young man who received the YFV17D yellow fever vaccine. The CDR3 region has the sequence CATPNSQGTYNEQFF. The DNA is TGTGCCACCCCAAATTCCCAAGGGACCTACAATGAGCAGTTCTTC.